This T cell receptor (beta chain) emerged from a study of blood T cells in healthy people across ages (dated by TCRdb to between 2014 and 2017). About the study as a whole: Template switching captured roughly one uniquely barcoded TCR beta cDNA molecule per two T cells in model experiments. The study measured age-related changes in TCR beta repertoire diversity using deep sequencing normalized with unique cDNA molecular identifiers. Four age groups were formed from the donors: young (average approximately 15 years), middle-aged (more than 35), aged (over 55) and long-lived (about 75). Donors of different ages were randomly distributed across sequencing lanes to avoid experimental bias. Two additional independent replicas of 1 million unique cDNA reads from the same blood draw were analyzed for two donors (one aged 18 to 29 and one aged 80 or older).

Donors were 40 or so systemically healthy Caucasian individuals from Russia aged 6 to 90 years. About 10 milliliters of peripheral blood were drawn from each donor into EDTA-treated Vacutainer tubes. PBMCs were isolated by Ficoll-Paque density-gradient centrifugation, with at least 7 million obtained per sample. Trizol reagent was used to extract total RNA from the PBMCs, yielding at least 5 micrograms per sample. For every donor, an aliquot of PBMCs went through flow cytometry to measure the percentages of naive CD45RAhigh/CD27high T cells. The investigation overall reported the following: There was a strong correlation between observed TCR beta diversity and the percentage of naive T cells measured by flow cytometry. Because donor CMV infection status was unknown, age-related changes in expanded clonotypes were potentially confounded. Observed TCR beta diversity per million T cells fell roughly linearly with age, and a significant reduction was already apparent by age around 40. Because profiling used bulk unsorted PBMCs, naive and antigen-experienced compartments could not be compared conclusively. Total diversity estimates from one million sequenced T cells were considered lower bounds and underestimates. The long-lived group showed more naive CD4+ T cells, fewer expanded clones and increased TCR diversity than the aged group, suggesting age selection.

Points on this clonotype: No antigen is known for it. Base-call qualities are not available, and no considerably larger clone is one nucleotide away.

The V and J ends are trimmed by 6 bases and 9 bases, leaving 14 bases between them. Including the terminal cysteine and phenylalanine, the CDR3 comprises 12 residues. Kept here is only the CDR3 DNA, which spans 36 bases and is read in frame from base 1. For CDR1 and CDR2, the germline V gene lists MGHRA and YSYEKL. Library generation was performed with 5' RACE. Sequenced using an Illumina HiSeq 2500. A second 7 to 11 cycle PCR used a sample-barcoded 5' primer and a J-beta primer mix. Each TCR beta cDNA molecule received a unique molecular identifier from a template-switch 5' adaptor carrying 12 random nucleotides. At least 2.5 million CDR3-containing paired-end reads were obtained from each sample. First-strand cDNA was synthesized from all RNA with the Mint cDNA synthesis kit, primed by a TRBC-specific oligonucleotide. All cDNA was treated with uracil-DNA glycosylase and then went through a first 18-cycle PCR with the universal primers M1SS and BC2_uni_R. In the authors' own workflow: For normalization, 1 million high-quality reads were randomly selected from each sample, with every read carrying a distinct molecular identifier. Reads with shared molecular identifiers were discarded instead of being binned into consensus sequences. CDR3 identification, clonotype clustering and error correction used MiTCR with a Q25 quality threshold and the strictest error-elimination algorithm. A nonparametric unseen species model using Euler transformation provided a lower-bound estimate of total TCR beta diversity. In-frame beta chains were kept once TCRdb had trimmed the public reads at Q25 with fastp and called clones with MiXCR. Each record represents a unique CDR3 protein, reported with the most common genes and DNA among its rows. It is TCRdb's table, rather than the study itself, that gives the V and J calls and clone size. This sample has 1,300,000 or so distinct CDR3 sequences in its table, and roughly 60% of those were observed once. Of the sample, over 5.5% is held by the ten largest clones.

The rearrangement combines TRBV4-1 with TRBJ2-5; TRBD2 might be the D gene, on 6 matching bases. The source is a man younger than 35 in good health. The source material was blood. The DNA reads as follows: TGCGCCAGCAGTGGATCGGGAGTGGCCCAGTACTTC. Translated, it gives CASSGSGVAQYF.